Included here is one TCR beta chain sequence, with context. The antigen remains unidentified. This specimen belongs to a study of graft-versus-host responses after intestinal transplantation. About the research overall: Multivisceral, liver-intestinal, or isolated intestinal grafts were transplanted into recipients. Findings and caveats of the study: Early post-transplant falls in HvG clones accompanied the peak levels of circulating GvH clones.

The protocol was immunoSEQ multiplex PCR, while the TCRdb copy is restricted to in-frame clones and leaves out a portion. Among more than 85,000 clones listed, 80% to 85% were seen once. The germline CDR1 and CDR2 sequences are MGHDK and SYGVNS. V lost 1 base, J lost 3 bases, and 11 bases lay in between. CDR3 length: 15 amino acids. V usage is TRBV25-1 and J usage is TRBJ2-3; D perhaps matches TRBD1 (7 bases). The source of this sequence is a human donor who received an intestinal transplant. The sample in question was unstimulated CD4+ T cells sorted from spleen or lymph node cells, obtained before intestinal transplant. The DNA for the CDR3 is TGTGCCAGCAGTGAATTGGCAGGGGGGACAGATACGCAGTATTTT. Encoded protein: CASSELAGGTDTQYF.